What follows are 23 T cell receptor beta chains derived from one specimen sequenced in a study of persistence of HIV-infected CD4 T cells. Nonspecific anti-CD3/anti-CD28 bead stimulation represents the broad CD4+ T cell repertoire. CD4+ T cells upregulating both CD40 ligand and CD69 were sorted as responding cells. Antigens of these TCRs are unknown. This was the immunoSEQ version 4 assay in survey mode. Produced via immunoSEQ multiplex PCR; TCRdb's table is partial and in-frame only. The repertoire holds about 43,000 clones, with more than 70% as singletons. This specimen was CD4+ T cells sorted from PBMCs after roughly 19-hour stimulation, taken from a patient who received antiretroviral therapy. These receptors were obtained from an adult man with HIV who was CMV-seropositive.

The chain is built from TRBV18 and TRBJ1-2; weak D call: TRBD1 (6 bases). V was pared by 2 bases and J by 8 bases, with 15 bases between. Germline loops: CDR1 KGHSH, CDR2 LQKENI. The CDR3 is 14 amino acids. CDR3 nucleotide sequence: TGTGCCAGCTCACCAAGGTCAGGGGCAGGGGGCTACACCTTC. Its protein product is CASSPRSGAGGYTF.

This rearrangement joins TRBV19 to TRBJ1-5; 7 bases map to TRBD1. The CDR3 is made up of 16 amino acids. V was clipped by 6 bases and J by 1 base; unmatched bases: 9. CDR1 is LNHDA, CDR2 SQIVND, per germline (reference sequence). In DNA form, the CDR3 reads TGTGCCAGTAGGGAGAAAGGGGGCATAAGCAATCAGCCCCAGCATTTT. It translates to CASREKGGISNQPQHF.

The chain carries TRBV19 and TRBJ1-5, with a tentative D call TRBD1 (5 bases). Germline assignment: CDR1 LNHDA and CDR2 SQIVND (reference sequence). The ends were cut back, 5 bases at V and 2 bases at J, with 16 bases in the middle. The CDR3 consists of 16 residues. Here the CDR3 reads CASSPRQSAGNQPQHF. The CDR3 bases are TGTGCCAGTAGTCCCCGACAGTCCGCCGGCAATCAGCCCCAGCATTTT.

The rearrangement uses TRBV7-2 and TRBJ2-6, with D possibly called TRBD1 or TRBD2 (6 bases each). Per the germline V gene, CDR1 is SGHTA and CDR2 is FQGNSA. CDR3 size: 15 residues. Trimming shortened V by 3 bases and J by 4 bases, and 10 bases separated the two germline ends. This chain's CDR3 is CASSFGGTGANVLTF. The CDR3 coding sequence is TGTGCCAGCAGCTTTGGGGGGACAGGGGCCAACGTCCTGACTTTC.

The chain joins TRBV19 to TRBJ1-5; D possibly corresponds to TRBD1 (5 bases). The V gene's germline CDR1 is LNHDA and CDR2 SQIVND (reference sequence). The CDR3 is 15 residues long. V lost 3 bases and J 2 bases, leaving 11 bases between the germline ends. In DNA form, the CDR3 reads TGTGCCAGTAGTATCCAGGGCTACGGCAATCAGCCCCAGCATTTT. This translates into CASSIQGYGNQPQHF.

This chain uses TRBV6-1 with TRBJ1-6; D gene unclear. V lost 2 bases and J lost 10, with 12 bases in between. CDR3 size: 14 residues. The germline V gene has CDR1 MNHNS and CDR2 SASEGT. CDR3: CASSERSAASPLHF. DNA of the CDR3: TGTGCCAGCAGTGAAAGGTCTGCAGCCTCACCCCTCCACTTT.

The chain joins TRBV20-1 to TRBJ1-5; D is perhaps TRBD1 (6 bases). Looked up from germline, CDR1 is DFQATT and CDR2 is SNEGSKA (reference sequence). The CDR3 runs to 11 residues. V lost 6 bases and J lost 11, with 14 bases in between. The CDR3 reads CSAEGVRAQHF. DNA for the CDR3: TGCAGTGCCGAGGGGGTGAGGGCCCAGCATTTT.

The rearrangement uses TRBV5-6 and TRBJ2-3; D gene unclear. From germline, CDR1 is SGHDT and CDR2 YYEEEE. With 1 base removed from V and 2 bases from J, the gap between germline ends came to 8 bases. The length of the CDR3 is 14 residues. In nucleotides, the CDR3 is TGTGCCAGCAGCTTGAAAAGCCACACAGATACGCAGTATTTT. The encoded protein is CASSLKSHTDTQYF.

The chain carries TRBV7-3 and TRBJ2-3; D is ambiguous. In germline, CDR1 is SGHTA, CDR2 FQGTGA. Trimming left V 4 bases short and J 6 bases short, with 11 bases between. CDR3 length: 13 amino acids. CDR3 sequence: CASSSLIQDTQYF. CDR3 DNA sequence: TGTGCCAGCAGCTCGCTAATACAGGATACGCAGTATTTT.

This rearrangement joins TRBV24-1 to TRBJ1-2; D is uncertain. The CDR3 runs to 14 residues. Germline loops: CDR1 KGHDR, CDR2 SFDVKD. V was shortened by 1 base and J by 6 bases, with 11 bases between the two germline ends. The CDR3 sequence is CATSDLEGLNGYTF. The CDR3 DNA is TGTGCCACCAGTGATTTAGAGGGTCTCAATGGCTACACCTTC.

The rearrangement uses TRBV2 and TRBJ1-4, with TRBD1 identical over 7 bases. CDR1 is SNHLY and CDR2 is FYNNEI in the germline V gene. The CDR3 is 13 amino acids. V was clipped by 10 bases and J by 7 bases; unmatched bases: 9. DNA of the CDR3: TGTGCCACCCAGACAGGGTTTGGTGAAAAACTGTTTTTT. Protein: CATQTGFGEKLFF.

This chain joins TRBV19 and TRBJ2-2; D remains unclear. The CDR3 has 11 amino acids. Germline CDR1 and CDR2: LNHDA and SQIVND (reference sequence). Trimming removed 4 bases at V and 7 bases at J, with 4 bases between. The CDR3 loop is CASSTGGELFF. The CDR3 coding sequence is TGTGCCAGTAGTACGGGCGGGGAGCTGTTTTTT.

V usage is TRBV5-1 and J usage is TRBJ2-1, with D possibly being TRBD1 or TRBD2 (5 bases each). V was trimmed by 0 bases and J by 10 bases, leaving 17 bases between them. Germline values: CDR1 SGHRS, CDR2 YFSETQ. CDR3 length: 15 residues. The CDR3 sequence: CASSLAGPSLLEQFF. The CDR3 DNA follows: TGCGCCAGCAGCTTGGCGGGACCGTCGCTCTTGGAGCAGTTCTTC.

V is TRBV19 and J is TRBJ2-7, with TRBD2 matching 11 bases. The CDR3 is 13 amino acids. Germline trimming cut 9 bases from V and 0 bases from J; bases unmatched to any gene: 1. The V gene's germline CDR1 is LNHDA and CDR2 SQIVND (reference sequence). This CDR3 reads CASGLAGSYEQYF. CDR3 nucleotide sequence: TGTGCCAGCGGACTAGCGGGCTCCTACGAGCAGTACTTC.

The V gene is TRBV18, the J gene TRBJ2-5; tentative D call: TRBD1 (6 bases). The germline gives CDR1 KGHSH, CDR2 LQKENI. V was clipped by 3 bases and J by 5 bases, with 13 bases between them. This CDR3 has 14 residues. The CDR3 nucleotides are TGTGCCAGCTCACCGATCCAGGGGTGGGAGACCCAGTACTTC. This translates into CASSPIQGWETQYF.

The CDR3: CASSSSGTGDGYTF. DNA of the CDR3: TGTGCCAGCAGCTCGTCCGGGACAGGGGATGGCTACACCTTC. The V and J genes are TRBV11-2 and TRBJ1-2; 10 bases line up with TRBD1. Germline CDR1 is SGHAT and CDR2 is FQNNGV. The junction had 5 bases not matched to a gene; V was cut back by 4 bases and J by 6 bases. The CDR3 is made up of 14 amino acids.

The rearrangement links TRBV28 to TRBJ1-6; 9 nucleotides line up with TRBD1. The germline V gene has CDR1 MDHEN and CDR2 SYDVKM. The CDR3 is 15 amino acids. After removal of 5 bases from V and 9 bases from J, the junction contained 8 bases not matched to a gene. The CDR3 DNA is TGTGCCAGCAGTCAACCGGGACAGGGTAGTTCACCCCTCCACTTT. Protein product: CASSQPGQGSSPLHF.

The chain joins TRBV12-3 or TRBV12-4 to TRBJ2-7; 7 bases align to TRBD1. CDR3 length: 13 residues. The J segment lost 1 base and the V segment lost 6 bases, leaving 3 bases of the junction unmatched. CDR3 in DNA: TGTGCCAGCAGCAAGGGGGCGTCCTACGAGCAGTACTTC. It encodes CASSKGASYEQYF.

The chain is built from TRBV27 and TRBJ1-2; D call uncertain. Trimming stripped 0 bases from V and 10 bases from J, with 12 bases between. This CDR3 has 13 amino acids. Germline CDR1 reads MNHEY; CDR2 reads SMNVEV (reference sequence). The CDR3 here is CASSLSRAEYYTF. The CDR3 region has the DNA TGTGCCAGCAGTTTATCGCGGGCGGAATACTACACCTTC.

The chain joins TRBV7-3 to TRBJ2-7; 8 bases agree with TRBD1. Germline CDR1 SGHTA, CDR2 FQGTGA. V lost 5 bases to trimming and J lost 2 bases; unmatched junction nucleotides: 8. The CDR3 extends over 15 amino acids. CDR3 protein: CASSPHRGVTYEQYF. The DNA of the CDR3 is TGTGCCAGCAGCCCTCACAGGGGGGTAACCTACGAGCAGTACTTC.

J is TRBJ1-1 and V is TRBV10-3; no definite D call. CDR3 length: 14 amino acids. V was trimmed by 8 bases and J by 0 bases, leaving 13 bases between them. Germline V gene data show CDR1 as ENHRY and CDR2 as SYGVKD. This chain's CDR3 is CAILSDPMNTEAFF. The CDR3 DNA is TGTGCCATCCTCAGTGACCCCATGAACACTGAAGCTTTCTTT.

V and J are TRBV5-1 and TRBJ2-7, with 8 bases that match TRBD2. CDR1 and CDR2 from the germline V gene are SGHRS and YFSETQ. This CDR3 contains 14 residues. Trimming cost V 4 bases and J 0 bases; bases outside gene matches: 3. In DNA form, the CDR3 reads TGCGCCAGCAGCACTGGGACTAGCTCCTACGAGCAGTACTTC. It yields the protein CASSTGTSSYEQYF.

The chain links TRBV6-5 to TRBJ2-3, with 11 bases fitting TRBD2. V lost 11 bases, J lost 4 bases, and 8 bases stayed unmatched. Per germline, CDR1 MNHEY and CDR2 SVGAGI. The CDR3 contains 14 residues. The CDR3 DNA reads as TGTGCCGGCCGACTAGCGGGAATGGCAGATACGCAGTATTTT. This encodes CAGRLAGMADTQYF.